This TCR beta chain originates from a study of T cell clonality in common variable immunodeficiency. Libraries were prepared by immunoSEQ multiplex PCR; TCRdb keeps only in-frame clonotypes and omits some of them. The sample includes 51,000 or so clones, none of them occurring once. Turning to this clone: The CDR3 goes on 3 residues after the read ends, and that part is filled in from the germline J gene.

Germline lookup yields CDR1 LNHDA and CDR2 SQIVND (reference sequence). V lost 0 bases and J lost 9, with 21 bases in between. The CDR3 is 17 amino acids. The V and J genes are TRBV19 and TRBJ2-1; maybe TRBD1 (5 bases). Material for sequencing was peripheral blood mononuclear cells. The source is a person aged 18-70 years in good health. The DNA read from the CDR3 is TGTGCCAGTAGTATAGATCAGGCAAGGGGTTTCGGTAGTGAG. Amino acid sequence: CASSIDQARGFGSE. The CDR3 reads in full as CASSIDQARGFGSEQFF. Variable domain in full (rest from reference TRBV19 and TRBJ2-1): DGGITQSPKYLFRKEGQNVTLSCEQNLNHDAMYWYRQDPGQGLRLIYYSQIVNDFQKGDIAEGYSVSREKKESFPLTVTSAQKNPTAFYLCASSIDQARGFGSEQFFGPGTRLTVL.